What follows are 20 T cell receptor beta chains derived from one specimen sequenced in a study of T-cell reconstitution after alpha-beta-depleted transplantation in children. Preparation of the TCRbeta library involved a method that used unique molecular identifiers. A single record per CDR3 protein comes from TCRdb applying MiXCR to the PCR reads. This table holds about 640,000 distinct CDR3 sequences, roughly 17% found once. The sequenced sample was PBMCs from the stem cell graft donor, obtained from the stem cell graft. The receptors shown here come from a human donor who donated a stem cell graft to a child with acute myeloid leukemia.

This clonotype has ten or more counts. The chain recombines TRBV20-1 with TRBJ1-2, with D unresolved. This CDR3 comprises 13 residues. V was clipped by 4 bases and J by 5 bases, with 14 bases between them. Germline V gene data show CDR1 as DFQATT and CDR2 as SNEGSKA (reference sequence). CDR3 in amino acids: CSAKAGAPYGYTF. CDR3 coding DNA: TGCAGTGCTAAGGCAGGAGCACCTTATGGCTACACCTTC.

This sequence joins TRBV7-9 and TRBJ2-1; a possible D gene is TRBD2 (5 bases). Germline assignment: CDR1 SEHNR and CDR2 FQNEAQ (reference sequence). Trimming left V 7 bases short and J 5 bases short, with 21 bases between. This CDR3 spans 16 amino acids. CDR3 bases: TGTGCCAGCAATTCCTTAGAGATTAGCGTAAACAATGAGCAGTTCTTC. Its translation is CASNSLEISVNNEQFF.

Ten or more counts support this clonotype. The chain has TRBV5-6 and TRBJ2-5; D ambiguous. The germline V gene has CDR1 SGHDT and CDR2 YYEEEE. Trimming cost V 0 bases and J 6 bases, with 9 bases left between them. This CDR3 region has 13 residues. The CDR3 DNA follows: TGTGCCAGCAGCTTGGCCGGGTTGAAGACCCAGTACTTC. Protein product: CASSLAGLKTQYF.

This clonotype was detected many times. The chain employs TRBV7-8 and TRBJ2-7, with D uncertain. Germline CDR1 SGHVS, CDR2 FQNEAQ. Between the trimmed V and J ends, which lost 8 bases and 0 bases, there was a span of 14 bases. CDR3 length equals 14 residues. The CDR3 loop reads CASAPAESSYEQYV. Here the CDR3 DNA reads TGTGCCAGCGCCCCGGCAGAAAGCTCCTACGAGCAGTACGTC.

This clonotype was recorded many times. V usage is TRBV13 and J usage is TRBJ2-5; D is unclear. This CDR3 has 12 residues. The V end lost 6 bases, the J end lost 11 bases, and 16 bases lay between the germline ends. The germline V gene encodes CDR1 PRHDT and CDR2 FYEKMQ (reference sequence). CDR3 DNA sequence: TGTGCCAGCAGTGGCCTCGGATATACGCAGTACTTC. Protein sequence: CASSGLGYTQYF. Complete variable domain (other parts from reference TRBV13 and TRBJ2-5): AAGVIQSPRHLIKEKRETATLKCYPIPRHDTVYWYQQGPGQDPQFLISFYEKMQSDKGSIPDRFSAQQFSDYHSELNMSSLELGDSALYFCASSGLGYTQYFGPGTRLLVL.

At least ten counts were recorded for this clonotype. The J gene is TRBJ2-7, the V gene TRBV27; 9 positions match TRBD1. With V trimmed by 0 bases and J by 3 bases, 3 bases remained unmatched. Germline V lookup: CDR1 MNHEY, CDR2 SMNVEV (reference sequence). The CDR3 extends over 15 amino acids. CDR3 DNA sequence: TGTGCCAGCAGTTTATCTGGGACAGGGAGCTACGAGCAGTACTTC. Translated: CASSLSGTGSYEQYF.

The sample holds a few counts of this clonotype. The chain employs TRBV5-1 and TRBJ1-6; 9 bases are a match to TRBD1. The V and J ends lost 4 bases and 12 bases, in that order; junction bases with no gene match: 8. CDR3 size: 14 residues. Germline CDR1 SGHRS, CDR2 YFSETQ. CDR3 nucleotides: TGCGCCAGCAGCATACGACAGGGGGAAGAACCCCTCCACTTT. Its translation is CASSIRQGEEPLHF.

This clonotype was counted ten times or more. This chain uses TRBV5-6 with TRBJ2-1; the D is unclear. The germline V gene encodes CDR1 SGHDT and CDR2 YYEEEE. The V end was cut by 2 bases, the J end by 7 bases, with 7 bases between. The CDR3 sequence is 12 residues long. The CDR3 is CASSFGENEQFF. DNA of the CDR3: TGTGCCAGCAGCTTCGGAGAGAATGAGCAGTTCTTC. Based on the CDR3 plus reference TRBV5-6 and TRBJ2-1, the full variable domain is DAGVTQSPTHLIKTRGQQVTLRCSPKSGHDTVSWYQQALGQGPQFIFQYYEEEERQRGNFPDRFSGHQFPNYSSELNVNALLLGDSALYLCASSFGENEQFFGPGTRLTVL.

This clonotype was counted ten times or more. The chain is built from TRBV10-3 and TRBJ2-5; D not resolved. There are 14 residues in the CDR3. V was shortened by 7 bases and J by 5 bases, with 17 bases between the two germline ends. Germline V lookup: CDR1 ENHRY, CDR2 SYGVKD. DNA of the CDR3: TGTGCCATCAAAACCTTGTGGGAACCCGAGACCCAGTACTTC. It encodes CAIKTLWEPETQYF.

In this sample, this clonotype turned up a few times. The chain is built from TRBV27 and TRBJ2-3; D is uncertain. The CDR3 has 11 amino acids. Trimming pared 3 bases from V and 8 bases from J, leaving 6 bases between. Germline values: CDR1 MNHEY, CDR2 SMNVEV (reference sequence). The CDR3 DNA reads TGTGCCAGCAGTTTTGGAATTACGCAGTATTTT. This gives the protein CASSFGITQYF.

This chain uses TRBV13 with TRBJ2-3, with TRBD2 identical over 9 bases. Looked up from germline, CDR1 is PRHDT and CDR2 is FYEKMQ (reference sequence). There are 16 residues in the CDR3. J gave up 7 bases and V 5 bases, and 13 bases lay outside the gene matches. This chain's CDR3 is CASSLSSSGVPNTQYF. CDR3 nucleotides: TGTGCCAGCAGCCTAAGCTCTAGCGGGGTGCCAAATACGCAGTATTTT.

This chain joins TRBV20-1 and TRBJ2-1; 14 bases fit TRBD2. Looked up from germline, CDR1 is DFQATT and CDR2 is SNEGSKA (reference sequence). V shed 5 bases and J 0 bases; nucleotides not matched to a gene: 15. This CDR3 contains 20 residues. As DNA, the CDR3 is TGCAGTGCTCCCGAGGGGCTGGGACTAGCGGGGGCAAGCTCCTACAATGAGCAGTTCTTC. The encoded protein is CSAPEGLGLAGASSYNEQFF.

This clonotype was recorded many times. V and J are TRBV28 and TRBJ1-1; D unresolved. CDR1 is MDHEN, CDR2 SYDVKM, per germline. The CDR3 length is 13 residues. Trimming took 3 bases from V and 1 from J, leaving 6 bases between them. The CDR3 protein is CASSFPQNTEAFF. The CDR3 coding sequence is TGTGCCAGCAGTTTCCCGCAGAACACTGAAGCTTTCTTT.

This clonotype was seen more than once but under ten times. CDR3 DNA: TGTGCCATTCAAAAGTCTAGCGGAGTGAACACCGGGGAGCTGTTTTTT. It codes for CAIQKSSGVNTGELFF. The V call is TRBV24-1, the J call TRBJ2-2, with TRBD2 identical over 7 bases. Trimming at V came to 11 bases and at J to 1 base, leaving 12 bases not matched to a gene. The germline CDR1 and CDR2 sequences are KGHDR and SFDVKD. The CDR3 is 16 amino acids.

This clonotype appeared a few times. CDR3 residues: CASRRTTYEQYF. CDR3 DNA: TGTGCCAGCAGGCGGACAACCTACGAGCAGTACTTC. V is TRBV28 and J is TRBJ2-7, with D possibly matching TRBD1 (5 bases). Germline CDR1 and CDR2: MDHEN and SYDVKM. V gave up 6 bases and J gave up 2 bases, with 8 bases separating them. CDR3 length: 12 amino acids.

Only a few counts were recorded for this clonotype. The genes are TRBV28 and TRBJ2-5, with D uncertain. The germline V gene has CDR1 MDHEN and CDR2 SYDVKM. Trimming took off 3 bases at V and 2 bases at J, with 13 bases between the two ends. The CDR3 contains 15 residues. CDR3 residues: CASSLIGTEQETQYF. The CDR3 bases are TGTGCCAGCAGTTTGATCGGCACAGAGCAAGAGACCCAGTACTTC.

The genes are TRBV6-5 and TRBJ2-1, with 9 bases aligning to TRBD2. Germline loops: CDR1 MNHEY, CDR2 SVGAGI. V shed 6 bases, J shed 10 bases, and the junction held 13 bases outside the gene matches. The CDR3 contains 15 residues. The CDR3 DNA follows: TGTGCCAGCAGCCCTTTTAGCGGGGGCCCTTTCGAGCAGTTCTTC. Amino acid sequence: CASSPFSGGPFEQFF.

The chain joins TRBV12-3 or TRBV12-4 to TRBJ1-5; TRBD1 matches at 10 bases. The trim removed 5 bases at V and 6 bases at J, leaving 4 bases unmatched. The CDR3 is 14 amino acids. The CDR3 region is CASSPRTGGQPQHF. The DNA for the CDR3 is TGTGCCAGCAGTCCCCGGACAGGGGGTCAGCCCCAGCATTTT.

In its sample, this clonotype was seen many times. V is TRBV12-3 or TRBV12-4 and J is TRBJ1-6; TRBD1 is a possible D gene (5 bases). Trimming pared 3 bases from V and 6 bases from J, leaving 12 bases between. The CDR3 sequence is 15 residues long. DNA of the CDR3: TGTGCCAGCAGTTTGTCCTGGGGCGGTAATTCACCCCTCCACTTT. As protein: CASSLSWGGNSPLHF.

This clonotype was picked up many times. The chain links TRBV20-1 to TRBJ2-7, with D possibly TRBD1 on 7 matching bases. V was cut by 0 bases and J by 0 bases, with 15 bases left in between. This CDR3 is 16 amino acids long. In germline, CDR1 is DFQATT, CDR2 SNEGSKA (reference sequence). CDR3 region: CSARDHLRGASYEQYV. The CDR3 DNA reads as TGCAGTGCTAGAGATCACCTCAGGGGGGCCTCCTACGAGCAGTACGTC.